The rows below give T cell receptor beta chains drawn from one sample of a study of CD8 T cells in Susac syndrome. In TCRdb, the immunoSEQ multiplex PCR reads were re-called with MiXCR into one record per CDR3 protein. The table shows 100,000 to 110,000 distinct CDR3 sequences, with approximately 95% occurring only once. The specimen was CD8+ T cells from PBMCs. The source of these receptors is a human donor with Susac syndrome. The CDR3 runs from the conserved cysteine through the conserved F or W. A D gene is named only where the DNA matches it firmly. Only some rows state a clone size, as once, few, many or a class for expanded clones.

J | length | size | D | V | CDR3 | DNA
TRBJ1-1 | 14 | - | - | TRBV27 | CASSLGQSNTEAFF | TGTGCCAGCAGTCTAGGACAGTCGAACACTGAAGCTTTCTTT
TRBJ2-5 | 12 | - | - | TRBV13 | CASSSKGETQYF | TGTGCCAGCAGCTCTAAAGGGGAGACCCAGTACTTC
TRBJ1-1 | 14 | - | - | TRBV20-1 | CSARDPGLNTEAFF | TGCAGTGCTAGAGACCCGGGCTTAAACACTGAAGCTTTCTTT
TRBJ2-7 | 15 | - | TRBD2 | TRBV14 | CASRQTTSVTYEQYF | TGTGCCAGCCGTCAGACAACTAGCGTTACCTACGAGCAGTACTTC
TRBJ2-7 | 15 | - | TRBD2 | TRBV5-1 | CASSLGGTSSYEQYF | TGCGCCAGCAGCTTGGGGGGGACTAGTTCCTACGAGCAGTACTTC
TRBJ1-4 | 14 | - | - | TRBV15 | CATSSSTTNEKLFF | TGTGCCACCAGCAGTTCAACAACTAATGAAAAACTGTTTTTT
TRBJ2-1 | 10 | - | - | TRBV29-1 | CSGQWNEQFF | TGCAGCGGCCAGTGGAATGAGCAGTTCTTC
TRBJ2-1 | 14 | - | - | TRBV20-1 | CSAREKRSENEQFF | TGCAGTGCTAGAGAGAAGCGGAGTGAGAATGAGCAGTTCTTC
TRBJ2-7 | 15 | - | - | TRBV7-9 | CASSLATDTTYEQYF | TGTGCCAGCAGCTTAGCGACGGATACAACCTACGAGCAGTACTTC
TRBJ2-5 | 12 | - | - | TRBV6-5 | CASSSVQGTQYF | TGTGCCAGCAGTTCCGTACAAGGGACCCAGTACTTC
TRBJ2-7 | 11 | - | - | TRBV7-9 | CASRSMDEQYF | TGTGCCAGCAGATCAATGGACGAGCAGTACTTC
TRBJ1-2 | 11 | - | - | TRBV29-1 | CSVVRAHGYTF | TGCAGCGTTGTCAGGGCGCATGGCTACACCTTC
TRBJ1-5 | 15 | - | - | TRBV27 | CASSLEARSNQPQHF | TGTGCCAGCAGTTTAGAGGCGCGGAGCAATCAGCCCCAGCATTTT
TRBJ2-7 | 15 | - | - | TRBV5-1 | CASSFGPDASYEQYF | TGCGCCAGCAGCTTTGGCCCAGACGCCTCCTACGAGCAGTACTTC
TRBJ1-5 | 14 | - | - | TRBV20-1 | CSARETGSGQPQHF | TGCAGTGCTAGAGAAACGGGGTCCGGTCAGCCCCAGCATTTT
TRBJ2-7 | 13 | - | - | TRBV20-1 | CSASAGRTYEQYF | TGCAGTGCTAGTGCGGGACGGACCTACGAGCAGTACTTC
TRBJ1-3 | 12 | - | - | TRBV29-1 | CSVEGAANTIYF | TGCAGCGTTGAAGGGGCCGCCAACACCATATATTTT
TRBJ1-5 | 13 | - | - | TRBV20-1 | CSAIENGGQPQHF | TGCAGTGCTATCGAGAATGGCGGACAGCCCCAGCATTTT
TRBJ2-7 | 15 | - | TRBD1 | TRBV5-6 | CASSSSGTGETEQYF | TGTGCCAGCAGCTCATCCGGGACAGGGGAAACCGAGCAGTACTTC
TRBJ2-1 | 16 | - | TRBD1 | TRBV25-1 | CASSEFTGASYNEQFF | TGTGCCAGCAGTGAATTTACAGGGGCGTCCTACAATGAGCAGTTCTTC
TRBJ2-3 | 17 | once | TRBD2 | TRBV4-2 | CASSQAGTRKSTDTQYF | TGTGCCAGCAGCCAAGCCGGGACTAGGAAAAGCACAGATACGCAGTATTTT
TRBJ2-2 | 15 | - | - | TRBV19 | CASSPRTSPPGELFF | TGTGCCAGTAGTCCTCGGACCTCCCCCCCCGGGGAGCTGTTTTTT
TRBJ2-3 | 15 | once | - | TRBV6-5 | CASSYSGGVTDTQYF | TGTGCCAGCAGTTACTCAGGGGGAGTCACAGATACGCAGTATTTT
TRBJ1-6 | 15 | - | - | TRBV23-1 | CASSQFSGLHSPLHF | TGCGCCAGCAGTCAATTCTCCGGGCTCCATTCACCCCTCCACTTT
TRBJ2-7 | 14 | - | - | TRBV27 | CASSLGHKAGEQYF | TGTGCCAGCAGTTTAGGACACAAGGCTGGCGAGCAGTACTTC
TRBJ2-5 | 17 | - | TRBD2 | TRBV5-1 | CASSSGTSGGATETQYF | TGCGCCAGCAGCTCCGGGACTAGCGGGGGGGCCACAGAGACCCAGTACTTC
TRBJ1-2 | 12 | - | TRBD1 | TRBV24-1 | CATSDRDYGYTF | TGTGCCACCTCGGACAGGGACTATGGCTACACCTTC
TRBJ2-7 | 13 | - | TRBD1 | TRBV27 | CASRQGPYEEQYF | TGTGCCAGCCGACAGGGGCCCTACGAAGAGCAGTACTTC
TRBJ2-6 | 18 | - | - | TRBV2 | CASKTGERRYSGANVLTF | TGTGCCAGCAAAACCGGAGAACGACGTTACTCTGGGGCCAACGTCCTGACTTTC
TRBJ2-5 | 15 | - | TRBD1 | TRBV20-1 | CSARDEGQVQETQYF | TGCAGTGCTAGAGATGAGGGACAGGTCCAAGAGACCCAGTACTTC
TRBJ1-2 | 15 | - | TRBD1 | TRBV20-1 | CSASPGGLNTYGYTF | TGCAGTGCTTCGCCAGGGGGCCTGAATACTTATGGCTACACCTTC
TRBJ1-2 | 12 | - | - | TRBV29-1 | CSVEAGYHGYTF | TGCAGCGTTGAGGCAGGGTACCATGGCTACACCTTC
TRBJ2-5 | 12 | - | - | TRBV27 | CASSPLQGPLDF | TGTGCCAGCAGTCCCCTCCAGGGACCCTTGGACTTC
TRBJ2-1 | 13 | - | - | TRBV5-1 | CASSLGGYNEQFF | TGTGCCAGCAGTTTAGGTGGCTACAATGAGCAGTTCTTC
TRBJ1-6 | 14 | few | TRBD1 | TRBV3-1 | CASSRGQGNSPLHF | TGTGCCAGCAGCCGCGGACAGGGTAATTCACCCCTCCACTTT
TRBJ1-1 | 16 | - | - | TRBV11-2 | CASSLGPLVPNTEAFF | TGTGCCAGCAGCTTAGGCCCTCTGGTCCCGAACACTGAAGCTTTCTTT
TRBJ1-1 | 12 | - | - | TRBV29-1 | CSVVKDNTEAFF | TGCAGCGTTGTTAAGGACAACACTGAAGCTTTCTTT
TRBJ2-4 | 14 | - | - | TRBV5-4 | CASSSPGPSNIQYF | TGTGCCAGCAGCTCACCCGGGCCCTCAAACATTCAGTACTTC
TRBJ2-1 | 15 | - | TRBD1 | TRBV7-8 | CASSWTGGDNNEQFF | TGTGCCAGCAGCTGGACAGGGGGCGACAACAATGAGCAGTTCTTC
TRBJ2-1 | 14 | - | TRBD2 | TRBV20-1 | CSAPTGTSGGPQFF | TGCAGTGCTCCGACCGGGACTAGCGGGGGCCCCCAGTTCTTC
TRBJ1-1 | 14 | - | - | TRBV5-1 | CASSFTGMNTEAFF | TGCGCCAGCAGCTTCACAGGGATGAACACTGAAGCTTTCTTT
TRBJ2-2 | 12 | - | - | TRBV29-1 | CSVQGTTGELFF | TGCAGCGTCCAGGGGACCACCGGGGAGCTGTTTTTT